This TCR beta chain was recovered during a study of blood T cell repertoires in COVID-19. As for the study in general: COVID-19 samples from acute and convalescent phases originated in the United States, Italy and Spain.

V shed 6 bases, J shed 1 base, and the junction held 5 bases outside the gene matches. The CDR3 has 14 residues. Germline CDR1 MNHEY, CDR2 SVGEGT. The repertoire was sequenced with immunoSEQ multiplex PCR; TCRdb's copy has only in-frame clones and lacks some. The sample has 250,000 to 350,000 clones; around 90% are singletons. The gene calls are TRBV6-2 or TRBV6-3 and TRBJ2-7, with 8 bases that match TRBD2. Material for sequencing was peripheral blood. The receptor's source is a man aged 18 to 29 with active or convalescent COVID-19. The CDR3 DNA reads as TGTGCCAGCAGCCTTCGGGAGGGTTCCTACGAGCAGTACTTC. Translation gives CASSLREGSYEQYF.